The subject of this entry is one TCR beta chain. This entry belongs to a study of blood T cell repertoires in COVID-19. About the study: COVID-19 samples collected from the United States, Italy and Spain covered acute and convalescent phases. Nucleic acid was either cDNA or gDNA, and it came from T cells, B-cell-depleted T cells, or PBMCs.

Per the original data handling: By means of reference gene primer amplification, nucleated cell counts were estimated. TCRdb's table, derived via immunoSEQ multiplex PCR, lists solely in-frame clones and lacks some. For V, J and clone size, that table is used; D and trimming come from the DNA. The data hold some 200,000 clones, with 80% to 90% observed a single time. Per the germline V gene, CDR1 is MGHRA and CDR2 is YSYEKL. After removal of 5 bases from V and 4 bases from J, the junction contained 6 bases not matched to a gene. The CDR3 sequence is 15 residues long. The sequencing input was peripheral blood. This clonotype was obtained from a man at least 80 years old with acute or convalescent COVID-19. V and J are TRBV4-1 and TRBJ2-7, with 12 positions matching TRBD2. CDR3 coding DNA: TGCGCCAGCAGCTCCTCGACTAGCGGGAGTTACGAGCAGTACTTC. It yields the protein CASSSSTSGSYEQYF.